This T cell receptor (beta chain) emerged from a study of T cell responses to AZD1222 COVID-19 vaccine. The study, taken as a whole, reports: Increased Spike-specific TCR breadth and depth were observed after two AZD1222 doses. Unmutated regions of variants are reportedly targeted by nearly half of spike-specific TCRs. In a largely white British group with more females than males, clonal diversity was possibly underestimated.

Per the germline V gene, CDR1 is LGHNA and CDR2 is YNFKEQ. The CDR3 is made up of 14 amino acids. V was shortened by 3 bases and J by 10 bases, with 15 bases between the two germline ends. Method: immunoSEQ multiplex PCR; TCRdb's copy keeps in-frame clones and lacks some. Of 110,000 to 150,000 clones in the sample, 93% were seen once. On this clone itself: Its antigen remains unidentified.

This sequence originates from an adult in good health. The source was peripheral blood, collected on day 0 of AZD1222 vaccination. This chain links TRBV4-2 with TRBJ1-4; no clear D. The CDR3: CASSHANPGVKLFF. The CDR3, as DNA: TGTGCCAGCAGCCACGCAAACCCTGGGGTAAAACTGTTTTTT.